The 7 T cell receptor beta chains given below trace back to one sample, sequenced in a study of control samples from healthy donors and cancer patients. This table comes from immunoSEQ multiplex PCR, and its TCRdb copy is limited to in-frame clones, with some not included. Of under 70,000 clones listed, around 87% are singletons. Sequenced input: PBMCs. These receptors originate from a man in his fifties or sixties with head and neck cancer.

This clone was picked up one time. CDR3 in DNA: TGTGCCAGCAGCAACGATAAATTTAGACTAGCGGCCCTCTACGAGCAGTACTTC. Amino acid sequence: CASSNDKFRLAALYEQYF. This chain uses TRBV7-2 with TRBJ2-7, with TRBD2 matching over 9 bases. Germline V gene data show CDR1 as SGHTA and CDR2 as FQGNSA. The CDR3 runs 18 residues. The J segment lost 3 bases and the V segment lost 5 bases, leaving 17 bases of the junction unmatched.

DNA of the CDR3: TGTGCCTGTAACGGGATGGGGGGGTATAGCAATCAGCCCCAGCATTTT. The encoded protein is CACNGMGGYSNQPQHF. This chain uses TRBV30 with TRBJ1-5, with a possible D match to TRBD1 (5 bases). The V gene's germline CDR1 is GTSNPN and CDR2 SVGIG (reference sequence). This CDR3 is 16 amino acids long. V was trimmed by 6 bases and J by 0 bases, leaving 18 bases between them.

The chain carries TRBV5-1 and TRBJ2-7; 13 bases agree with TRBD2. J lost 2 bases, V lost 4 bases, and 6 bases had no gene match. The CDR3 runs 16 residues. Germline V gene sequence: CDR1 SGHRS, CDR2 YFSETQ. The chain's CDR3 is CASSPRTSGSTYEQYF. CDR3 bases: TGCGCCAGCAGCCCACGGACTAGCGGGAGCACCTACGAGCAGTACTTC.

The chain is built from TRBV6-5 and TRBJ2-7, with a possible D match to TRBD2 (6 bases). The V gene's germline CDR1 is MNHEY and CDR2 SVGAGI. V was pared by 2 bases and J by 0 bases, with 11 bases between. The CDR3 contains 15 residues. In DNA, the CDR3 is TGTGCCAGCAGTTACCGGGGGAGGAACTCCTACGAGCAGTACTTC. It yields the protein CASSYRGRNSYEQYF.

This clone was seen only once. The chain employs TRBV7-2 and TRBJ1-2; D unclear. The CDR3 contains 16 residues. V gave up 1 base and J gave up 0 bases, with 12 bases separating them. Germline V gene lookup returns CDR1 SGHTA and CDR2 FQGNSA. The CDR3 coding sequence is TGTGCCAGCAGCTTAGGTCCGGACGGAACTAACTATGGCTACACCTTC. Its translation: CASSLGPDGTNYGYTF.

This clone was seen once. The chain carries TRBV4-3 and TRBJ2-5; D may be TRBD1 (5 bases). Trimming left V 3 bases short and J 0 bases short, with 11 bases between. The germline gives CDR1 LGHNA, CDR2 YSLEER. This CDR3 comprises 15 residues. CDR3 loop: CASSQETAYQETQYF. CDR3 nucleotides: TGCGCCAGCAGCCAGGAGACAGCTTACCAAGAGACCCAGTACTTC.

V usage is TRBV2 and J usage is TRBJ1-1, with a tentative D call TRBD1 (6 bases). CDR1 is SNHLY, CDR2 FYNNEI, per germline. Trimming removed 3 bases from V and 1 base from J, with 12 bases in between. The CDR3 contains 15 residues. CDR3: CASSDLGHENTEAFF. CDR3 coding DNA: TGTGCCAGCAGTGATCTGGGACACGAGAACACTGAAGCTTTCTTT.